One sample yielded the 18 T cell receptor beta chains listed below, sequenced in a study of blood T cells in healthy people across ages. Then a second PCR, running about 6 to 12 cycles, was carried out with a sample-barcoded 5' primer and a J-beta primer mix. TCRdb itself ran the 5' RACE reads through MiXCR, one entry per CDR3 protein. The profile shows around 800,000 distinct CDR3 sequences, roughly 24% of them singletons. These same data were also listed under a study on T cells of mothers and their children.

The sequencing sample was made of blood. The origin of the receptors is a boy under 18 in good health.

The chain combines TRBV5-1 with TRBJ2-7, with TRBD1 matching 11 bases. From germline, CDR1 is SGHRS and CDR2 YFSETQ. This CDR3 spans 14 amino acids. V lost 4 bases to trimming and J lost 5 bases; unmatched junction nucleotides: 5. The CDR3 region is CASSPGTGGDEQYF. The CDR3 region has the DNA TGCGCCAGCAGCCCCGGGACAGGGGGAGACGAGCAGTACTTC. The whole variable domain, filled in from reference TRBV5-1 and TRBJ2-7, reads KAGVTQTPRYLIKTRGQQVTLSCSPISGHRSVSWYQQTPGQGLQFLFEYFSETQRNKGNFPGRFSGRQFSNSRSEMNVSTLELGDSALYLCASSPGTGGDEQYFGPGTRLTVT.

CDR3 nucleotides: TGTGCCAGCGGAATGGTCGTAGCGTACACCGGGGAGCTGTTTTTT. Translated, it gives CASGMVVAYTGELFF. This chain connects TRBV7-9 to TRBJ2-2, with a weak D call TRBD2 (5 bases). V shed 8 bases and J shed 3 bases, with 16 bases lying between them. The CDR3 runs to 15 residues. The V gene's germline CDR1 is SEHNR and CDR2 FQNEAQ (reference sequence).

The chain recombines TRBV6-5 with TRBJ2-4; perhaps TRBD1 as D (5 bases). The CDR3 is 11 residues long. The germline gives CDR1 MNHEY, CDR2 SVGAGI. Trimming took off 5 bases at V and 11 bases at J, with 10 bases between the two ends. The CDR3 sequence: CASSTREVQYF. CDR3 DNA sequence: TGTGCCAGCAGTACCAGGGAAGTTCAGTACTTC.

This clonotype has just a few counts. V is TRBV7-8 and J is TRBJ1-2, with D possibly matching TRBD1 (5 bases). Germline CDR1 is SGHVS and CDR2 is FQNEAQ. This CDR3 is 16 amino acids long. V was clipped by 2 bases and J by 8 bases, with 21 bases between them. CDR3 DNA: TGTGCCAGCAGCTTATGGCGCGGTGGGCAGGGCTACGGCTACACCTTC. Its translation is CASSLWRGGQGYGYTF.

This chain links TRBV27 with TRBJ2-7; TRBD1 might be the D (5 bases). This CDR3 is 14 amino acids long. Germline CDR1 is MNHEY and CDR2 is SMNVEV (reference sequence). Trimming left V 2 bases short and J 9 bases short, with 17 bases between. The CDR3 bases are TGTGCCAGCAGTTTACATCCCGGCACTCAGGGGCAGTACTTC. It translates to CASSLHPGTQGQYF.

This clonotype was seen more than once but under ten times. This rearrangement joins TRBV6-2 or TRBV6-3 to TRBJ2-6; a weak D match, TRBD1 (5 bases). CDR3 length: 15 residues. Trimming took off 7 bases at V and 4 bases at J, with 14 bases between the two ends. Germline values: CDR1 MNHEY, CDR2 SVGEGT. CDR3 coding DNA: TGTGCCAGCAACAGGTCCCCGGTAGGGGCCAACGTCCTGACTTTC. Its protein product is CASNRSPVGANVLTF.

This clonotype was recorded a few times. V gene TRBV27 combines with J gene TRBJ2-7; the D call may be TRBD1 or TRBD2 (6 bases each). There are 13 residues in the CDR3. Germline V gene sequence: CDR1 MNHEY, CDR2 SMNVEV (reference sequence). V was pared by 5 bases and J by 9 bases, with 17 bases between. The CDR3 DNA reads TGTGCCAGCAGTGGGGGGCCGGGGGATGTGCAGTACTTC. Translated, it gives CASSGGPGDVQYF.

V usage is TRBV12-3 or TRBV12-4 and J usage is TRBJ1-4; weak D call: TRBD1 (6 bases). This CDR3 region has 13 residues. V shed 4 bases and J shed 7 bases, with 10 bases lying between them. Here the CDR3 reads CASSSGTSEKLFF. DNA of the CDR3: TGTGCCAGCAGTTCCGGGACATCTGAAAAACTGTTTTTT.

The CDR3 DNA is TGTGCCAGCAGTCCTCTCCTACAGGGAAAGGGTTCACCCCTCCACTTT. Translation: CASSPLLQGKGSPLHF. The chain combines TRBV28 with TRBJ1-6; tentative D call: TRBD1 (6 bases). Germline V gives CDR1 MDHEN, CDR2 SYDVKM. Trimming left V 5 bases short and J 9 bases short, with 20 bases between. The CDR3 has 16 residues.

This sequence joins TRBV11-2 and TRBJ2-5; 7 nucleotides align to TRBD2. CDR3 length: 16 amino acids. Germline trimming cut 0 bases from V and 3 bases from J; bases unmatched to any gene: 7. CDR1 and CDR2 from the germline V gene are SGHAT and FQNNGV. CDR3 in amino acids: CASSLEYGLEEETQYF. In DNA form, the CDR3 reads TGTGCCAGCAGCTTAGAATACGGACTAGAGGAAGAGACCCAGTACTTC.

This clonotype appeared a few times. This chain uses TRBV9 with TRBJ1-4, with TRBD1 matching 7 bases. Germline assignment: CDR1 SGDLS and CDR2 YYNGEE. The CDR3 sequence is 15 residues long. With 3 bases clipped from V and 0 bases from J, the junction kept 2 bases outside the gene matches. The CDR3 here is CASSATGATNEKLFF. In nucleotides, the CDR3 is TGTGCCAGCAGCGCAACAGGGGCAACTAATGAAAAACTGTTTTTT.

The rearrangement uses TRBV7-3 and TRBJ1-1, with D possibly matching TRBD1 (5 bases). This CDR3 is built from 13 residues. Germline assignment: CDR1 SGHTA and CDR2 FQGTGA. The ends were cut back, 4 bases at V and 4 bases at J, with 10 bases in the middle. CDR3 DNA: TGTGCCAGCAGCTCACAGGCTGGCACTGAAGCTTTCTTT. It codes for CASSSQAGTEAFF.

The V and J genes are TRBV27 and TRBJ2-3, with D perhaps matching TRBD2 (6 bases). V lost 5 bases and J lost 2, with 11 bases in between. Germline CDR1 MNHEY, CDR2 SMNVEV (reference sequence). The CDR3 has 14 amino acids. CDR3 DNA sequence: TGTGCCAGCAGTCGGGACTTAGACACAGATACGCAGTATTTT. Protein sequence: CASSRDLDTDTQYF.

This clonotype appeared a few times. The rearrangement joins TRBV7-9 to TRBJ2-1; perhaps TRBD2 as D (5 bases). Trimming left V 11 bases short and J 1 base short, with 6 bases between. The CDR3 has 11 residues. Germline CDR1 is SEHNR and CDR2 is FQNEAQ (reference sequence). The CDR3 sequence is CAPGSYNEQFF. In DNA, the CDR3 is TGTGCCCCGGGATCCTACAATGAGCAGTTCTTC.

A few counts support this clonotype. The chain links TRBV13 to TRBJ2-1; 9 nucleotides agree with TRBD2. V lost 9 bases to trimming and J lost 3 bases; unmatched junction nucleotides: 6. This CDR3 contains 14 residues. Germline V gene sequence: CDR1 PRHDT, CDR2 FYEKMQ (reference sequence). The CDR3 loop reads CASLRGGSYNEQFF. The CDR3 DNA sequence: TGTGCCAGTTTGCGGGGGGGCAGCTACAATGAGCAGTTCTTC. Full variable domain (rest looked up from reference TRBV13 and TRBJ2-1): AAGVIQSPRHLIKEKRETATLKCYPIPRHDTVYWYQQGPGQDPQFLISFYEKMQSDKGSIPDRFSAQQFSDYHSELNMSSLELGDSALYFCASLRGGSYNEQFFGPGTRLTVL.

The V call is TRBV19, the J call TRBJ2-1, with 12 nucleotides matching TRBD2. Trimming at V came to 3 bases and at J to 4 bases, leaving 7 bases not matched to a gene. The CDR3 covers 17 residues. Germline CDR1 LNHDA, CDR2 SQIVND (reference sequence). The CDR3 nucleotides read TGTGCCAGTAGTATGAACCCGACTAGCGGGGGATACAATGAGCAGTTCTTC. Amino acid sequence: CASSMNPTSGGYNEQFF.

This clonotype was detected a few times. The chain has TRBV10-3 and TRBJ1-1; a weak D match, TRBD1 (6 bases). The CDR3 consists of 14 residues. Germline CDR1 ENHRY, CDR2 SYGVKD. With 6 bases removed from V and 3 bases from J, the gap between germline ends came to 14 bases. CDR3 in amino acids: CAIRPRPGDTEAFF. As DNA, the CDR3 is TGTGCCATCAGACCCCGGCCAGGGGACACTGAAGCTTTCTTT.

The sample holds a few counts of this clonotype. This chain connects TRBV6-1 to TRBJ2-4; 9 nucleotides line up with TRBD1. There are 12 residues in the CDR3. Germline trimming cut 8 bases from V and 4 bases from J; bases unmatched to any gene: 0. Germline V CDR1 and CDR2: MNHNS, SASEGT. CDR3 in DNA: TGTGCCAGCGGACAGGGGAAAAACATTCAGTACTTC. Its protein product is CASGQGKNIQYF.